This T cell receptor beta chain originates from a study of T cell responses to AZD1222 COVID-19 vaccine. In germline, CDR1 is KGHSH, CDR2 LQKENI. V was trimmed by 5 bases and J by 4 bases, leaving 14 bases between them. The CDR3 spans 14 residues. Profiling relied on immunoSEQ multiplex PCR, and the TCRdb table lists in-frame clones only, not all of them. Found here are around 150,000 clones, approximately 89% of them singletons; the top ten hold roughly 1.3%. The input for sequencing was peripheral blood, taken 28 days after the second AZD1222 dose. The clonotype originates from an adult who received the AZD1222 COVID-19 vaccine. The rearrangement links TRBV18 to TRBJ1-1; D gene unclear. For the CDR3, the DNA is TGTGCCAGCTCAGTATTCGGTGGGGTCACTGAAGCTTTCTTT. Its protein is CASSVFGGVTEAFF.